Listed below are T cell receptor beta chains from one sample, sequenced in a study of spatial heterogeneity in lung cancer. Each CDR3 protein gets one entry after TCRdb re-called the 5' RACE reads with MiXCR. The sample carries about 48,000 distinct CDR3 sequences, less than 6% recorded once. The sequencing here drew on PBMCs, taken at surgery. These receptors came from a male donor with early-stage non-small cell lung cancer. Each CDR3 is given with its conserved first and last residue. D genes are given only for firm matches. Not all rows give a size; the values are once, few, many and, for expanded clones, a class.

D gene | clone size | J gene | V gene | CDR3 DNA | CDR3 protein
TRBD2 | many | TRBJ2-7 | TRBV6-6 | TGTGCCAGCAGCAGGACTAGCGGGGAATCCTACGAGCAGTACTTC | CASSRTSGESYEQYF
TRBD2 | few | TRBJ2-7 | TRBV20-1 | TGCAGTGCTAGAGTTCGGGGGGACTACGAGCAGTACTTC | CSARVRGDYEQYF
- | many | TRBJ2-7 | TRBV20-1 | TGCAGTGCGCTGTACTCCTACGAGCAGTACTTC | CSALYSYEQYF
- | many | TRBJ2-1 | TRBV14 | TGTGCCAGCAGCCAAGACAGGGACCTAAGGAATGAGCAGTTCTTC | CASSQDRDLRNEQFF
- | few | TRBJ2-1 | TRBV9 | TGTGCCAGCAGCGTTGGAGGGAACGACAATGAGCAGTTCTTC | CASSVGGNDNEQFF
- | many | TRBJ1-1 | TRBV7-2 | TGTGCCAGCAGCTTTACGTGGGGGTCTTCAAAGAACACTGAAGCTTTCTTT | CASSFTWGSSKNTEAFF
TRBD1 | many | TRBJ1-1 | TRBV3-1 | TGTGCCAGCAGCCAACCATGGGGACAGGGCCCCACTGAAGCTTTCTTT | CASSQPWGQGPTEAFF
- | many | TRBJ2-7 | TRBV7-6 | TGTGCCAGCAGCTTAGCGACGGACAGGGCCGGGACTAGCCACTACGAGCAGTACTTC | CASSLATDRAGTSHYEQYF
- | many | TRBJ2-4 | TRBV6-1 | TGTGCCAGCACTAAGGACCCCGTAGCCAAAAACATTCAGTACTTC | CASTKDPVAKNIQYF
- | - | TRBJ1-4 | TRBV20-1 | TGCAGTGCTTCCGACCGAGAAAAACTGTTTTTT | CSASDREKLFF
- | many | TRBJ2-5 | TRBV28 | TGTGCCAGCAGCCAACAGGGCCCGTACCAAGAGACCCAGTACTTC | CASSQQGPYQETQYF
- | many | TRBJ1-2 | TRBV7-2 | TGTGCCAGCAGCTTAGGGGTGACGGATTATGGCTACACCTTC | CASSLGVTDYGYTF
- | many | TRBJ1-2 | TRBV5-1 | TGCGCCAGCAGCCCGGGCGTGGGCAGCTCTGGCTACACCTTC | CASSPGVGSSGYTF
TRBD1 | many | TRBJ1-2 | TRBV4-3 | TGCGCCAGCAGCCATTTTGGGGACAGGGGTTATGGCTACACCTTC | CASSHFGDRGYGYTF
TRBD1 | many | TRBJ2-7 | TRBV27 | TGTGCCAGCAGTTTCACAGGGGTGGGCTACGAGCAGTACTTC | CASSFTGVGYEQYF
TRBD2 | many | TRBJ2-7 | TRBV20-1 | TGCAGTGTAACTAGCGGGAGGGTATCCGAGCAGTACTTC | CSVTSGRVSEQYF
- | many | TRBJ1-1 | TRBV2 | TGTGCCAGGAACTTTCGACGGGGAACTGAAGCTTTCTTT | CARNFRRGTEAFF
TRBD2 | many | TRBJ2-5 | TRBV7-9 | TGTGCCAGCAGCTCGTCCATGGGACTAGCAGAGACCCAGTACTTC | CASSSSMGLAETQYF
TRBD1 | few | TRBJ1-1 | TRBV6-5 | TGTGCCAGCAGAGAACAGGGGGCGCATGGTGAAGCTTTCTTT | CASREQGAHGEAFF
- | many | TRBJ2-5 | TRBV5-1 | TGCGCCAGCAGCTTGGGAGCGGTAGGGACTCAAGAGACCCAGTACTTC | CASSLGAVGTQETQYF
- | many | TRBJ1-2 | TRBV7-2 | TGTGCCAGCAGCCCGTACTATGGCTACACCTTC | CASSPYYGYTF
TRBD1 | few | TRBJ2-3 | TRBV11-2 | TGTGCCAGCAGCTTTCGACAGGGGGCAGATACGCAGTATTTT | CASSFRQGADTQYF
- | - | TRBJ2-3 | TRBV29-1 | TGCAGCGTTGAACCGCGAACTAGCACAGATACGCAGTATTTT | CSVEPRTSTDTQYF
- | many | TRBJ1-2 | TRBV7-9 | TGTGCCAGCAGCCGGGACATTTCTAACTATGGCTACACCTTC | CASSRDISNYGYTF
TRBD1 | medium-sized | TRBJ2-3 | TRBV10-3 | TGTGCCATCAGGCCGACAGGGGGTACAGATACGCAGTATTTT | CAIRPTGGTDTQYF
TRBD1 | many | TRBJ1-5 | TRBV5-1 | TGCGCCAGCAGCTTGGACAGGGGGCAGCCCCAGCATTTT | CASSLDRGQPQHF
TRBD2 | many | TRBJ2-5 | TRBV19 | TGTGCCAGTAGTAGCAGCGGGAGGGCCGGGGAGACCCAGTACTTC | CASSSSGRAGETQYF
- | many | TRBJ1-2 | TRBV6-1 | TGTGCCAGCAGATCGAGTACAGGACAGAACTATGGCTACACCTTC | CASRSSTGQNYGYTF
TRBD2 | few | TRBJ2-1 | TRBV11-3 | TGTGCCAGCAGCTTAGCTGGGCGGGAGAGGGCCAATGAGCAGTTCTTC | CASSLAGRERANEQFF